The clone carrying this T cell receptor beta chain appeared a few times. Its antigen is unknown. This specimen comes from a study of CXCR4 blockade with PD-1 therapy in pancreatic cancer. Overall study findings and caveats: Tumors were clonally expanded, mean around 0.14 versus 0.05 in healthy blood. Sequencing covered TCRbeta chains only, not alpha chains.

V was pared by 2 bases and J by 7 bases, with 9 bases between. The germline V gene encodes CDR1 GTSNPN and CDR2 SVGIG (reference sequence). The CDR3 loop spans 13 amino acids. Profiled with immunoSEQ multiplex PCR; TCRdb holds only in-frame clones, not every one. The sample has over 1,500 clones; roughly two fifths are singletons. Patients who provided the archived tumor blocks had not received neoadjuvant therapy before surgery. This sequence originates from a human donor with pancreatic ductal adenocarcinoma. Sequences were obtained from tumor tissue. The chain is built from TRBV30 and TRBJ1-6; D is possibly TRBD1 (6 bases). CDR3: CAWSTTGNSPLHF. The CDR3 DNA reads TGTGCCTGGAGTACCACAGGGAATTCACCCCTCCACTTT. Full variable domain (rest looked up from reference TRBV30 and TRBJ1-6): SQTIHQWPATLVQPVGSPLSLECTVEGTSNPNLYWYRQAAGRGLQLLFYSVGIGQISSEVPQNLSASRPQDRQFILSSKKLLLSDSGFYLCAWSTTGNSPLHFGNGTRLTVT.